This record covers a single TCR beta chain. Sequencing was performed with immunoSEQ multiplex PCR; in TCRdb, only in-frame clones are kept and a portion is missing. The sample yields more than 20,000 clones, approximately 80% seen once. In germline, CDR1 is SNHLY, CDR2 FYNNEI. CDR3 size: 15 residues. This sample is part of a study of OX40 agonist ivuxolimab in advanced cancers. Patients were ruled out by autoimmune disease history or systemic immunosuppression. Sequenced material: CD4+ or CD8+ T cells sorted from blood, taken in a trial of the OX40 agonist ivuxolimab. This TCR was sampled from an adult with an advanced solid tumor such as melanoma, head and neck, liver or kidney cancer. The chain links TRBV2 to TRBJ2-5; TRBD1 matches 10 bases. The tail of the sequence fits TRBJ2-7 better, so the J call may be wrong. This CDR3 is CASSRTGTGVYEQYF. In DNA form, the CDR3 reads TGTGCCAGCAGTCGGACCGGGACAGGGGTCTACGAGCAGTACTTC.